These 30 T cell receptor beta chains were sequenced from one sample in a study of T cells in Graves' hyperthyroidism and ophthalmopathy. Amplified TCR beta CDR3 regions came from RNA transcripts. The HTBI primer set was used in a first-round RT-PCR of the TCR CDR3. TCRdb re-analysed the multiplex PCR reads in MiXCR, keeping a single row per CDR3 protein. In the table there are 200,000 to 250,000 distinct CDR3 sequences, about 16% of which are singletons. The sample comprised blood. Receptor source: a woman aged 18-35 years with Graves' ophthalmopathy.

This clonotype was picked up many times. This rearrangement joins TRBV20-1 to TRBJ1-1; D call uncertain. The CDR3 loop spans 14 amino acids. V lost 0 bases, J lost 0 bases, and 8 bases lay in between. CDR1 DFQATT and CDR2 SNEGSKA come from the germline V gene (reference sequence). CDR3 DNA sequence: TGCAGTGCTAGAGATTACACTTTGAACACTGAAGCTTTCTTT. This sequence encodes CSARDYTLNTEAFF.

This clonotype has ten or more counts. This rearrangement joins TRBV30 to TRBJ2-7; weak D call: TRBD2 (5 bases). The CDR3 runs to 10 residues. The germline V gene has CDR1 GTSNPN and CDR2 SVGIG (reference sequence). Trimming shortened V by 5 bases and J by 4 bases, and 6 bases separated the two germline ends. This CDR3 reads CAWAGYEQYF. In DNA form, the CDR3 reads TGTGCCTGGGCGGGTTACGAGCAGTACTTC.

The chain employs TRBV30 and TRBJ2-3; 10 bases are a match to TRBD2. Germline V lookup: CDR1 GTSNPN, CDR2 SVGIG (reference sequence). V lost 0 bases and J lost 6; bases outside the gene matches: 9. This CDR3 is 16 amino acids long. The CDR3 sequence is CAWSVLAGGIGDTQYF. The CDR3 region has the DNA TGTGCCTGGAGTGTATTAGCGGGGGGTATAGGGGATACGCAGTATTTT.

V and J are TRBV28 and TRBJ2-1; D is perhaps TRBD2 (5 bases). CDR3 length equals 18 residues. Per germline, CDR1 MDHEN and CDR2 SYDVKM. V gave up 3 bases and J gave up 2 bases, with 20 bases separating them. DNA for the CDR3: TGTGCCAGCAGTTTGAGCCCCCTGAGGGTAGTGGCCTACAATGAGCAGTTCTTC. Its protein product is CASSLSPLRVVAYNEQFF.

This clonotype showed up just once. This chain links TRBV2 with TRBJ2-5, with 9 bases fitting TRBD2. The germline V gene has CDR1 SNHLY and CDR2 FYNNEI. CDR3 length: 15 residues. With 4 bases clipped from V and 5 bases from J, the junction kept 8 bases outside the gene matches. The CDR3 spells CASSVSGGRRETQYF. The CDR3 nucleotides read TGTGCCAGCAGTGTTAGCGGGGGCCGCCGGGAGACCCAGTACTTC.

This clonotype has a handful of counts. A much more abundant neighbour one base away suggests this may be a read error. V and J are TRBV5-1 and TRBJ1-4; D gene uncertain. Deletions cut 4 bases from V and 7 bases from J, with 14 bases between. Germline V gene lookup returns CDR1 SGHRS and CDR2 YFSETQ. The CDR3 totals 14 residues. CDR3 in DNA: TGCGCCAGCAGCCCCGACCCCGGTGGTGAAAAACTGTTTTTT. Translating it yields CASSPDPGGEKLFF.

About this clonotype itself: At one boundary the junction diverges from the germline segment, which might be a read error. V and J are TRBV28 and TRBJ2-3; D is unresolved. This CDR3 comprises 13 residues. Germline CDR1 MDHEN, CDR2 SYDVKM. DNA of the CDR3: TGTGCCAGCAGGAGAAAGAGCACGGATACGCAGTATTTT. Encoded protein: CASRRKSTDTQYF.

The rearrangement uses TRBV28 and TRBJ2-3; maybe TRBD2 (7 bases). Trimming shortened V by 6 bases and J by 4 bases, and 17 bases separated the two germline ends. Germline assignment: CDR1 MDHEN and CDR2 SYDVKM. This CDR3 comprises 15 residues. The CDR3: CASSRSGGAADTQYF. The CDR3 DNA sequence: TGTGCCAGCAGCCGTAGTGGGGGGGCTGCAGATACGCAGTATTTT.

This clonotype has ten or more counts. V is TRBV11-1 and J is TRBJ2-7, with D maybe TRBD2 (6 bases). V was cut by 1 base and J by 0 bases, with 10 bases left in between. Germline CDR1 reads SGHAT; CDR2 reads FQDESV (reference sequence). The CDR3 sequence is 15 residues long. The CDR3 sequence: CASSLVRGNSYEQYF. The DNA for the CDR3 is TGTGCCAGCAGCTTAGTTCGGGGGAACTCCTACGAGCAGTACTTC.

In the case of this clonotype: This may come from a read error, since a much larger clone is one base off. J is TRBJ2-7 and V is TRBV6-2 or TRBV6-3; 9 bases are shared with TRBD1. Germline CDR1 is MNHEY and CDR2 is SVGEGT. CDR3 size: 14 residues. The DNA of the CDR3 is TGTGCCAGCAGATCCGGGACAGGGAGCTACGAGCAGTGCTTC. Translation: CASRSGTGSYEQCF.

This rearrangement joins TRBV12-3 or TRBV12-4 to TRBJ2-7, with TRBD2 matching 7 bases. The V and J ends lost 3 bases and 5 bases, in that order; junction bases with no gene match: 7. The CDR3 loop spans 14 amino acids. The CDR3 nucleotides read TGTGCCAGCAGTTTGGGGCGGGGGACGGACGAGCAGTACTTC. Protein product: CASSLGRGTDEQYF.

Ten or more counts support this clonotype. The chain employs TRBV20-1 and TRBJ2-1; D possibly corresponds to TRBD2 (5 bases). The CDR3 spans 15 residues. Germline CDR1 DFQATT, CDR2 SNEGSKA (reference sequence). V lost 3 bases to trimming and J lost 4 bases, with 16 bases between them. This CDR3 reads CSASQLARSYNEQFF. The CDR3 region has the DNA TGCAGTGCTAGCCAGCTAGCACGATCTTACAATGAGCAGTTCTTC.

At least ten counts were recorded for this clonotype. V usage is TRBV4-2 and J usage is TRBJ1-5; a weak D match, TRBD1 (5 bases). CDR3 size: 17 residues. V dropped 1 base and J dropped 7 bases, with 20 bases sitting between them. The germline V gene encodes CDR1 LGHNA and CDR2 YNFKEQ. For the CDR3, the DNA is TGTGCCAGCAGCCAAGGCCACCTCGGGGGGGGGACGCAGCCCCAGCATTTT. It encodes CASSQGHLGGGTQPQHF.

Only a few counts were recorded for this clonotype. This chain joins TRBV18 and TRBJ1-2; D unclear. The V and J ends lost 2 bases and 4 bases respectively, with 8 bases between them. The CDR3 is 13 residues long. The V gene's germline CDR1 is KGHSH and CDR2 LQKENI. This CDR3 is CASSPNRVYGYTF. The CDR3 nucleotides are TGTGCCAGCTCACCAAACAGAGTCTATGGCTACACCTTC.

This clonotype showed up many times. This chain uses TRBV19 with TRBJ2-2; a weak D match, TRBD2 (6 bases). The CDR3 totals 16 residues. Germline V gene lookup returns CDR1 LNHDA and CDR2 SQIVND (reference sequence). The V end was cut by 10 bases, the J end by 0 bases, with 18 bases between. CDR3 residues: CATHGGAATNTGELFF. For the CDR3, the DNA is TGTGCCACCCATGGAGGGGCCGCAACGAACACCGGGGAGCTGTTTTTT.

This clonotype was detected ten times or more. This rearrangement joins TRBV19 to TRBJ1-1; no firm D call. Trimming pared 3 bases from V and 0 bases from J, leaving 11 bases between. The CDR3 has 15 residues. Per germline, CDR1 LNHDA and CDR2 SQIVND (reference sequence). The CDR3 DNA sequence: TGTGCCAGTAGTATGAACAGATACATGAACACTGAAGCTTTCTTT. Its protein is CASSMNRYMNTEAFF.

This clonotype was detected ten times or more. This chain joins TRBV6-2 or TRBV6-3 and TRBJ2-7; 11 bases map to TRBD2. Germline V lookup: CDR1 MNHEY, CDR2 SVGEGT. This CDR3 region has 15 residues. After removal of 0 bases from V and 6 bases from J, the junction contained 4 bases not matched to a gene. CDR3 residues: CASSYSTSGKGEQYF. The CDR3 DNA sequence: TGTGCCAGCAGTTACTCGACTAGCGGGAAGGGCGAGCAGTACTTC.

This clonotype was recorded many times. The chain carries TRBV12-3 or TRBV12-4 and TRBJ2-7; TRBD1 matches at 8 bases. The junction had 7 bases not matched to a gene; V was cut back by 6 bases and J by 3 bases. This CDR3 comprises 14 residues. For the CDR3, the DNA is TGTGCCAGCAGCCCGGACAGGGCAGACTACGAGCAGTACTTC. It yields the protein CASSPDRADYEQYF.

This clonotype appeared a few times. The chain employs TRBV10-2 and TRBJ2-3, with TRBD1 identical over 10 bases. The germline CDR1 and CDR2 sequences are WSHSY and SAAADI. V lost 10 bases to trimming and J lost 6 bases; unmatched junction nucleotides: 19. This CDR3 has 17 amino acids. For the CDR3, the DNA is TGCGCCACCAAGAGGGAGAGGACAGGGGGTTTTGGCGATACGCAGTATTTT. Protein: CATKRERTGGFGDTQYF.

This clonotype was counted only a few times. The chain employs TRBV5-1 and TRBJ2-2, with a possible D match to TRBD2 (5 bases). Germline V gene data show CDR1 as SGHRS and CDR2 as YFSETQ. CDR3 length: 15 residues. V was trimmed by 1 base and J by 4 bases, leaving 11 bases between them. CDR3 loop: CASSLTEAPTGELFF. CDR3 DNA: TGCGCCAGCAGCTTGACGGAGGCCCCCACCGGGGAGCTGTTTTTT. The whole variable domain, remainder taken from reference TRBV5-1 and TRBJ2-2, is KAGVTQTPRYLIKTRGQQVTLSCSPISGHRSVSWYQQTPGQGLQFLFEYFSETQRNKGNFPGRFSGRQFSNSRSEMNVSTLELGDSALYLCASSLTEAPTGELFFGEGSRLTVL.

This clonotype showed up just a few times. V is TRBV28 and J is TRBJ2-4, with 13 bases aligning to TRBD2. The CDR3 length is 17 residues. CDR1 and CDR2 (germline): MDHEN, SYDVKM. V lost 6 bases to trimming and J lost 4 bases; unmatched junction nucleotides: 9. The chain's CDR3 is CASRFHGTSGAKNIQYF. DNA for the CDR3: TGTGCCAGCAGGTTCCACGGGACTAGCGGGGCTAAAAACATTCAGTACTTC. Full variable domain (missing parts from reference TRBV28 and TRBJ2-4): DVKVTQSSRYLVKRTGEKVFLECVQDMDHENMFWYRQDPGLGLRLIYFSYDVKMKEKGDIPEGYSVSREKKERFSLILESASTNQTSMYLCASRFHGTSGAKNIQYFGAGTRLSVL.

This clonotype was seen ten or more times. The chain has TRBV30 and TRBJ1-1, with TRBD1 as a possible D gene (5 bases). CDR1 is GTSNPN and CDR2 is SVGIG in the germline V gene (reference sequence). With 5 bases removed from V and 3 bases from J, the gap between germline ends came to 13 bases. The CDR3 contains 13 residues. This CDR3 is CAWGRGVDTEAFF. CDR3 coding DNA: TGTGCCTGGGGGAGAGGGGTTGACACTGAAGCTTTCTTT.

This clonotype has at least ten counts. This chain connects TRBV28 to TRBJ2-3, with 9 positions matching TRBD1. The germline V gene encodes CDR1 MDHEN and CDR2 SYDVKM. Losses at the gene ends were 6 bases for V and 4 bases for J; bases not matched to a gene: 8. The CDR3 sequence is 15 residues long. The CDR3 DNA follows: TGTGCCAGCAGCTACGGACAGGGGAACGCAGATACGCAGTATTTT. It codes for CASSYGQGNADTQYF.

This clonotype has a count of ten or more. This rearrangement joins TRBV28 to TRBJ1-1, with TRBD1 identical over 8 bases. Germline values: CDR1 MDHEN, CDR2 SYDVKM. The CDR3 sequence is 14 residues long. The V gene end was trimmed by 6 bases and the J gene end by 1 base; junction bases not matched to a gene: 4. For the CDR3, the DNA is TGTGCCAGCAGGGAGGGACAGGCGAACACTGAAGCTTTCTTT. Translation gives CASREGQANTEAFF.

The chain employs TRBV20-1 and TRBJ2-4, with D perhaps TRBD1 (6 bases). V was pared by 5 bases and J by 1 base, with 15 bases between. The CDR3 is 15 residues long. The germline V gene has CDR1 DFQATT and CDR2 SNEGSKA (reference sequence). CDR3 coding DNA: TGCAGTGCTCCCGGACAGCCCCTGGCCAAAAACATTCAGTACTTC. This codes for CSAPGQPLAKNIQYF.

This clonotype showed up just a few times. A much larger clone differs by one base, so this may be a read error. This chain connects TRBV24-1 to TRBJ1-5; D might be TRBD1 (6 bases). V was trimmed by 12 bases and J by 2 bases, leaving 19 bases between them. Germline V gene lookup returns CDR1 KGHDR and CDR2 SFDVKD. The CDR3 is 15 amino acids. The CDR3 loop is CAGGHRPFGNQPQHF. CDR3 DNA sequence: TGTGCCGGGGGCCACAGACCCTTTGGCAATCAGCCCCAGCATTTT.

This clonotype has only a few counts. The J gene is TRBJ2-1, the V gene TRBV14; 15 bases map to TRBD2. The CDR3 extends over 23 amino acids. V lost 0 bases, J lost 7 bases, and 22 bases stayed unmatched. The germline gives CDR1 SGHDN, CDR2 FVKESK. The CDR3 here is CASSQEDLRTSGRALVGGNEQFF. CDR3 nucleotides: TGTGCCAGCAGCCAAGAAGATCTCAGGACTAGCGGGAGGGCCTTAGTAGGGGGGAATGAGCAGTTCTTC.

The chain uses TRBV6-2 or TRBV6-3 and TRBJ2-1; 12 bases agree with TRBD2. After removal of 5 bases from V and 0 bases from J, the junction contained 26 bases not matched to a gene. The CDR3 has 24 amino acids. Per germline, CDR1 MNHEY and CDR2 SVGEGT. In DNA form, the CDR3 reads TGTGCCAGCAGTCCTTTCTGGGTGAACTTGTGGAGACTAGCGGGGGTTCGCTCCTACAATGAGCAGTTCTTC. Encoded protein: CASSPFWVNLWRLAGVRSYNEQFF.

In its sample, this clonotype was seen many times. The V gene is TRBV30, the J gene TRBJ2-1; D uncertain. Germline CDR1 is GTSNPN and CDR2 is SVGIG (reference sequence). This CDR3 has 15 residues. Deletions cut 0 bases from V and 4 bases from J, with 13 bases between. CDR3 in amino acids: CAWSVKGFSYNEQFF. The DNA of the CDR3 is TGTGCCTGGAGTGTAAAAGGGTTTTCGTACAATGAGCAGTTCTTC.

This clonotype was observed many times. The chain uses TRBV30 and TRBJ1-1; TRBD1 aligns across 8 bases. The germline V gene has CDR1 GTSNPN and CDR2 SVGIG (reference sequence). The CDR3 spans 14 residues. V lost 0 bases to trimming and J lost 5 bases; unmatched junction nucleotides: 5. The chain's CDR3 is CAWSVRRGLTEAFF. As DNA, the CDR3 is TGTGCCTGGAGTGTACGCAGGGGGCTGACTGAAGCTTTCTTT.